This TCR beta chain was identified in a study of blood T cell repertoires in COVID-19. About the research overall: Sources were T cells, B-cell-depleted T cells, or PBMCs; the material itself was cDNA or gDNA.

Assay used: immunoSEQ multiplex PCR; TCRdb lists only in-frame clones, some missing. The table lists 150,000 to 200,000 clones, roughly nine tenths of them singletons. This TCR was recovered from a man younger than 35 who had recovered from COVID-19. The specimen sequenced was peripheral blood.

The CDR3 nucleotides are TGTGCCAGCAGTAAAACGGACTCTGGCTACACCTTC. Its translation: CASSKTDSGYTF. The chain links TRBV12-3 or TRBV12-4 to TRBJ1-2; D call uncertain. V was pared by 5 bases and J by 7 bases, with 11 bases between. The CDR3 covers 12 residues.